This TCR beta chain stems from a study of blood T cell repertoires in COVID-19. For the study at large: Acute and convalescent COVID-19 samples came from the United States, Italy and Spain.

Cohort assignment relied on participant-reported clinical history. Two negative PCRs, clearance, or symptom resolution were required of recovered Cohort 3 donors. The protocol was immunoSEQ multiplex PCR, while the TCRdb copy is restricted to in-frame clones and leaves out a portion. The data show some 490,000 clones, 88% seen once. The sample comprised PBMCs or T cells enriched from blood (not recorded which). The clonotype comes from a woman in her sixties or seventies who had recovered from COVID-19.

CDR3 bases: TGCGCCAGCAGCTTGACGACGAGGAGTGAGCAGTTCTTC. It encodes CASSLTTRSEQFF. This rearrangement joins TRBV5-1 to TRBJ2-1; no clear D gene. Germline V CDR1 and CDR2: SGHRS, YFSETQ. V lost 1 base and J lost 9, with 11 bases in between. This CDR3 comprises 13 residues.